The 27 T cell receptor beta chains below all came from one sample that was sequenced in a study of cytomegalovirus exposure and HLA in healthy donors. The PCR employed 60 Vbeta primers together with 13 Jbeta primers. Clones were read by immunoSEQ multiplex PCR, and TCRdb kept only the in-frame ones, dropping some. Counted here are approximately 170,000 clones, about 79% occurring once; the ten biggest clones make up 2.3%. The specimen sequenced was PBMCs. These receptors were collected from a woman between 45 and 65 years old in good health and CMV-seronegative.

This chain uses TRBV5-6 with TRBJ2-2, with TRBD2 matching over 8 bases. Trimming took 0 bases from V and 7 from J; bases not matched to a gene: 8. Germline values: CDR1 SGHDT, CDR2 YYEEEE. The CDR3 runs 16 residues. This chain's CDR3 is CASSLDAGGRGGELFF. The CDR3 coding sequence is TGTGCCAGCAGCTTGGACGCGGGAGGACGGGGCGGGGAGCTGTTTTTT.

This clone was counted a few times. V gene TRBV29-1 combines with J gene TRBJ2-7, with 9 positions matching TRBD1. Germline V CDR1 and CDR2: SQVTM, ANQGSEA. The CDR3 extends over 14 amino acids. The J segment lost 0 bases and the V segment lost 4 bases, leaving 4 bases of the junction unmatched. This chain's CDR3 is CSVGTTGGSYEQYF. Here the CDR3 DNA reads TGCAGCGTTGGAACGACAGGGGGCTCCTACGAGCAGTACTTC.

This clone was found a few times. The rearrangement uses TRBV7-2 and TRBJ2-1; no clear D gene. The germline CDR1 and CDR2 sequences are SGHTA and FQGNSA. Trimming pared 2 bases from V and 8 bases from J, leaving 19 bases between. The CDR3 is 16 amino acids. The CDR3 spells CASSLLPLVENHEQFF. The CDR3 coding sequence is TGTGCCAGCAGCTTACTCCCCCTCGTAGAGAACCATGAGCAGTTCTTC.

J is TRBJ2-5 and V is TRBV19, with 8 bases that match TRBD1. The trim removed 4 bases at V and 3 bases at J, leaving 1 base unmatched. Looked up from germline, CDR1 is LNHDA and CDR2 is SQIVND (reference sequence). The CDR3 is 13 residues long. In DNA form, the CDR3 reads TGTGCCAGTAGTACGACAGGGGAAGAGACCCAGTACTTC. Its translation is CASSTTGEETQYF.

V gene TRBV5-1 combines with J gene TRBJ2-7, with 7 bases matching TRBD2. Germline values: CDR1 SGHRS, CDR2 YFSETQ. CDR3 size: 13 residues. With 5 bases clipped from V and 5 bases from J, the junction kept 7 bases outside the gene matches. CDR3 in amino acids: CASSNLADDEQYF. DNA for the CDR3: TGCGCCAGCAGTAACCTAGCGGACGACGAGCAGTACTTC. Together with reference TRBV5-1 and TRBJ2-7, the CDR3 gives the full variable domain: KAGVTQTPRYLIKTRGQQVTLSCSPISGHRSVSWYQQTPGQGLQFLFEYFSETQRNKGNFPGRFSGRQFSNSRSEMNVSTLELGDSALYLCASSNLADDEQYFGPGTRLTVT.

This chain connects TRBV6-5 to TRBJ1-2; perhaps TRBD1 as D (5 bases). Trimming removed 2 bases at V and 4 bases at J, with 8 bases between. The CDR3 spans 13 residues. Germline CDR1 is MNHEY and CDR2 is SVGAGI. Written as DNA, the CDR3 is TGTGCCAGCAGTTACCGACAGCTCTATGGCTACACCTTC. This translates into CASSYRQLYGYTF.

The CDR3 sequence: CASSFKTGLTGELFF. CDR3 nucleotide sequence: TGTGCCAGCAGCTTCAAGACAGGGCTCACCGGGGAGCTGTTTTTT. This rearrangement joins TRBV11-2 to TRBJ2-2; 7 bases align to TRBD1. Germline-derived CDR1 and CDR2 are SGHAT and FQNNGV. CDR3 size: 15 residues. Trimming cost V 3 bases and J 4 bases; bases outside gene matches: 5.

The chain links TRBV5-4 to TRBJ1-2; possible D gene TRBD1, 5 bases. V shed 2 bases and J shed 0 bases, with 17 bases lying between them. CDR1 and CDR2 (germline): SGHNT, YYREEE (reference sequence). This CDR3 region has 17 residues. In nucleotides, the CDR3 is TGTGCCAGCAGCTTTGCTGGGGCAGCCGTGTCTAACTATGGCTACACCTTC. Translating gives CASSFAGAAVSNYGYTF.

The genes are TRBV29-1 and TRBJ2-3; 11 bases are a match to TRBD2. V dropped 2 bases and J dropped 4; count of bases not matched to a gene: 5. Looked up from germline, CDR1 is SQVTM and CDR2 is ANQGSEA. The length of the CDR3 is 15 residues. The CDR3 coding sequence is TGCAGCGTTGAAACTAGCGGGAGTGGCGCAGATACGCAGTATTTT. Amino acids: CSVETSGSGADTQYF.

The rearrangement links TRBV4-3 to TRBJ1-4, with 9 bases that match TRBD1. The CDR3 is 15 residues long. V dropped 3 bases and J dropped 7; count of bases not matched to a gene: 6. Germline loops: CDR1 LGHNA, CDR2 YSLEER. CDR3 nucleotide sequence: TGCGCCAGCAGCCACTCCCCGGGACAGGGTGAAAAACTGTTTTTT. Amino acid sequence: CASSHSPGQGEKLFF.

The CDR3 sequence is CASSAAGTDGYTF. In nucleotides, the CDR3 is TGTGCCAGCAGTGCCGCCGGGACAGATGGCTACACCTTC. The chain employs TRBV25-1 and TRBJ1-2; 7 positions match TRBD1. The CDR3 contains 13 residues. From germline, CDR1 is MGHDK and CDR2 SYGVNS. V lost 4 bases, J lost 6 bases, and 5 bases stayed unmatched.

This CDR3 reads CASSLTSRGVPGNTIYF. The DNA of the CDR3 is TGTGCCAGCAGCCTTACATCCAGGGGAGTCCCTGGAAACACCATATATTTT. The chain has TRBV5-6 and TRBJ1-3, with D maybe TRBD1 (6 bases). V lost 4 bases and J lost 2, with 19 bases in between. The CDR3 is 17 amino acids. Per germline, CDR1 SGHDT and CDR2 YYEEEE.

This clone has only a few counts. The J gene is TRBJ1-2, the V gene TRBV9, with D unresolved. The germline gives CDR1 SGDLS, CDR2 YYNGEE. The CDR3 contains 14 residues. V was trimmed by 3 bases and J by 4 bases, leaving 13 bases between them. CDR3 bases: TGTGCCAGCAGCGGACTCACCCCCGGCTATGGCTACACCTTC. It translates to CASSGLTPGYGYTF. Full variable domain (missing parts from reference TRBV9 and TRBJ1-2): DSGVTQTPKHLITATGQRVTLRCSPRSGDLSVYWYQQSLDQGLQFLIQYYNGEERAKGNILERFSAQQFPDLHSELNLSSLELGDSALYFCASSGLTPGYGYTFGSGTRLTVV.

A remark on this clone: One end of the junction is discordant with germline, which a read error may explain. The chain links TRBV7-9 to TRBJ2-7, with 7 bases matching TRBD2. The V gene's germline CDR1 is SEHNR and CDR2 FQNEAQ (reference sequence). The CDR3 is 15 residues long. The CDR3: CSSSLVSTGRDEQYF. The DNA for the CDR3 is TGTTCCAGCAGCTTAGTTTCTACGGGGAGGGACGAGCAGTACTTC.

This chain joins TRBV7-6 and TRBJ2-7; 9 positions match TRBD2. The germline V gene has CDR1 SGHVS and CDR2 FNYEAQ. With V trimmed by 1 base and J by 0 bases, 4 bases remained unmatched. This CDR3 has 16 amino acids. The CDR3 loop is CASSLGASGISYEQYF. The CDR3 nucleotides are TGTGCCAGCAGCTTAGGGGCTAGCGGGATCTCCTACGAGCAGTACTTC.

The chain employs TRBV9 and TRBJ2-3; 9 nucleotides match TRBD2. V lost 0 bases and J lost 6; bases outside the gene matches: 8. The CDR3 length is 16 residues. Germline CDR1 reads SGDLS; CDR2 reads YYNGEE. CDR3 sequence: CASSVEAGGPVDTQYF. The CDR3 DNA reads TGTGCCAGCAGCGTAGAGGCGGGGGGGCCGGTCGATACGCAGTATTTT. The variable domain in full, with the rest retrieved from reference TRBV9 and TRBJ2-3, is DSGVTQTPKHLITATGQRVTLRCSPRSGDLSVYWYQQSLDQGLQFLIQYYNGEERAKGNILERFSAQQFPDLHSELNLSSLELGDSALYFCASSVEAGGPVDTQYFGPGTRLTVL.

A remark on this clone: At one boundary the junction diverges from the germline segment, which might be a read error. Other nucleotide sequences in the sample specify the same CDR3. J is TRBJ2-7 and V is TRBV27; the D gene is possibly TRBD1 (6 bases). CDR1 is MNHEY, CDR2 SMNVEV, per germline (reference sequence). CDR3 size: 16 residues. CDR3 DNA sequence: TGTGCCAGCAACCCCTTGGGCAGACAGGCTCGGGACGAGCAATACTTC. Residues: CASNPLGRQARDEQYF.

The J gene is TRBJ1-2, the V gene TRBV7-2; the D gene is possibly TRBD1 (5 bases). V lost 9 bases and J lost 3, with 14 bases in between. The CDR3 runs to 13 residues. Germline CDR1 SGHTA, CDR2 FQGNSA. The CDR3 bases are TGTGCCAGTCAAGTACAGGCAGACTATGGCTACACCTTC. This translates into CASQVQADYGYTF. Based on the CDR3 plus reference TRBV7-2 and TRBJ1-2, the full variable domain is GAGVSQSPSNKVTEKGKDVELRCDPISGHTALYWYRQSLGQGLEFLIYFQGNSAPDKSGLPSDRFSAERTGGSVSTLTIQRTQQEDSAVYLCASQVQADYGYTFGSGTRLTVV.

The chain combines TRBV27 with TRBJ2-7, with 7 bases identical to TRBD1. The germline V gene encodes CDR1 MNHEY and CDR2 SMNVEV (reference sequence). Germline trimming cut 3 bases from V and 7 bases from J; bases unmatched to any gene: 3. The CDR3 is 12 residues long. CDR3 coding DNA: TGTGCCAGCAGTTTGACAGGGTTGGAGCAGTACTTC. Protein sequence: CASSLTGLEQYF.

Only one count was recorded for this clone. This chain connects TRBV9 to TRBJ2-3, with 11 bases lining up with TRBD1. The V gene end was trimmed by 4 bases and the J gene end by 4 bases; junction bases not matched to a gene: 23. This CDR3 contains 21 residues. Germline CDR1 SGDLS, CDR2 YYNGEE. CDR3 protein: CASSPRVEGQGAFWVPDTQYF. As DNA, the CDR3 is TGTGCCAGCAGCCCCCGGGTGGAAGGACAGGGGGCGTTTTGGGTCCCAGATACGCAGTATTTT.

The DNA for the CDR3 is TGTGCCAGCAGTATAGCGGGGGATTCCTACAATGAGCAGTTCTTC. It specifies CASSIAGDSYNEQFF. The V call is TRBV28, the J call TRBJ2-1; 9 bases map to TRBD2. The germline V gene has CDR1 MDHEN and CDR2 SYDVKM. This CDR3 region has 15 residues. The ends lost 5 bases at V and 1 base at J; junction bases unmatched: 3.

The chain employs TRBV7-9 and TRBJ2-1, with 9 bases fitting TRBD1. This CDR3 region has 19 residues. Germline-derived CDR1 and CDR2 are SEHNR and FQNEAQ (reference sequence). V shed 5 bases and J 4 bases; nucleotides not matched to a gene: 18. For the CDR3, the DNA is TGTGCCAGCAGCCCCCGGGACAGGGTTGGGTCGTCTTTTTACAATGAGCAGTTCTTC. It codes for CASSPRDRVGSSFYNEQFF.

This clone was counted between two and nine times. The CDR3 sequence is CASSPGPNTGELFF. CDR3 in DNA: TGTGCCAGCAGCCCGGGTCCCAACACCGGGGAGCTGTTTTTT. The J gene is TRBJ2-2, the V gene TRBV6-4; no firm D call. Germline V CDR1 and CDR2: MRHNA, SNTAGT. This CDR3 contains 14 residues. The V and J ends lost 6 bases and 2 bases respectively, with 10 bases between them.

This chain joins TRBV5-1 and TRBJ2-7, with TRBD1 matching 8 bases. Germline assignment: CDR1 SGHRS and CDR2 YFSETQ. With V trimmed by 4 bases and J by 4 bases, 4 bases remained unmatched. CDR3 length: 13 amino acids. As DNA, the CDR3 is TGCGCCAGCAGCCCAAGGACAGGGTACGAGCAGTACTTC. This translates into CASSPRTGYEQYF.

With regard to this clone: Other DNA sequences in this sample translate to the same CDR3. The chain recombines TRBV6-5 with TRBJ2-7; tentatively, D is TRBD2 (7 bases). The germline CDR1 and CDR2 sequences are MNHEY and SVGAGI. The CDR3 loop spans 13 amino acids. The V and J ends lost 8 bases and 0 bases respectively, with 11 bases between them. In DNA, the CDR3 is TGTGCCAGCCGTGGGGGGGCCTCCTACGAGCAGTACTTC. This sequence encodes CASRGGASYEQYF.

The V call is TRBV2, the J call TRBJ1-6; the D is unclear. The V gene lost 4 bases and the J gene lost 8 bases, with 15 bases spanning the gap. Germline V gene sequence: CDR1 SNHLY, CDR2 FYNNEI. This CDR3 spans 15 amino acids. CDR3 nucleotides: TGTGCCAGCAGTGCCGAGCAGACTACGGATTCACCCCTCCACTTT. This codes for CASSAEQTTDSPLHF.

This chain connects TRBV7-2 to TRBJ1-2, with 9 positions matching TRBD1. V shed 5 bases, J shed 7 bases, and the junction held 8 bases outside the gene matches. Germline CDR1 is SGHTA and CDR2 is FQGNSA. CDR3 size: 14 residues. The CDR3 sequence: CASSQDGDRVGYTF. The CDR3 nucleotides read TGTGCCAGCAGCCAAGATGGGGACAGGGTTGGCTACACCTTC.